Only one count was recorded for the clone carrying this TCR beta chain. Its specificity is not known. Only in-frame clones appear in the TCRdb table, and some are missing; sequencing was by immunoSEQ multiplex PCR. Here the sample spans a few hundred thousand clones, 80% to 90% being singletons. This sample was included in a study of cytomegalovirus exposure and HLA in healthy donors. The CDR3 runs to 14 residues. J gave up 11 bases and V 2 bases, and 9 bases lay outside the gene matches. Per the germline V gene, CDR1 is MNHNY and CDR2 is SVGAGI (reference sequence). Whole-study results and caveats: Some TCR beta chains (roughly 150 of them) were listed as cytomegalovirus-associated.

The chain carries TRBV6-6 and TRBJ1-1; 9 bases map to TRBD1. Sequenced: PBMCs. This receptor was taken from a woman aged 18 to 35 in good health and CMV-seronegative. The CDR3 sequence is CASSYTDRGYMAFF. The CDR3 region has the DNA TGTGCCAGCAGTTACACGGACAGGGGTTATATGGCTTTCTTT.